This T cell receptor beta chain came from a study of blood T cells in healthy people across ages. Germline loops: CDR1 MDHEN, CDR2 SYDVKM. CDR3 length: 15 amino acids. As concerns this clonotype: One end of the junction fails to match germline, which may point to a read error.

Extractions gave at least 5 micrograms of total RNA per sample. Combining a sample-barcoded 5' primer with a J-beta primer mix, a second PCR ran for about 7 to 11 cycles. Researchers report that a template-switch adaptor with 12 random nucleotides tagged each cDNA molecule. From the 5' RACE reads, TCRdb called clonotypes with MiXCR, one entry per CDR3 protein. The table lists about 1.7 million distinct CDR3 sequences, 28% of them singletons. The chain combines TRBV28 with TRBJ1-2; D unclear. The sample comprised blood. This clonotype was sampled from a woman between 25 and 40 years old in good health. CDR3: CASSFPYGQYYGDTF. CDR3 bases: TGTGCCAGCAGTTTTCCCTACGGCCAATACTATGGCGACACCTTC.